The 7 T cell receptor beta chains listed next were all sequenced from one sample in a study of CD8+ T cells in alopecia areata. As the sequencing template, cDNA was produced by extracting RNA and reverse transcribing it. Libraries were prepared by immunoSEQ multiplex PCR; TCRdb keeps only in-frame clonotypes and omits some of them. The sample carries approximately 150,000 clones, 75% to 90% recorded once. The starting material was CD8+ T cells sorted from blood, obtained at week 0. Receptors were obtained from a human donor with alopecia areata.

The V call is TRBV29-1, the J call TRBJ2-2; no clear D gene. CDR1 is SQVTM, CDR2 ANQGSEA, per germline. The CDR3 consists of 12 residues. V lost 7 bases and J 6 bases, leaving 12 bases between the germline ends. CDR3 region: CSGDDSAGELFF. The DNA for the CDR3 is TGCAGCGGTGACGATTCGGCCGGGGAGCTGTTTTTT.

The chain uses TRBV4-1 and TRBJ2-7; a possible D gene is TRBD1 (5 bases). The V and J ends lost 0 bases and 3 bases respectively, with 12 bases between them. CDR1 and CDR2 from the germline V gene are MGHRA and YSYEKL. This CDR3 spans 15 amino acids. The CDR3 DNA reads TGCGCCAGCAGCCAAGAAGTTGACAGTTTCTACGAGCAGTACTTC. Its translation: CASSQEVDSFYEQYF.

Note on this clone: The same CDR3 is also encoded by other DNA sequences in this sample. The chain carries TRBV5-1 and TRBJ2-1; no firm D call. V was pared by 0 bases and J by 7 bases, with 5 bases between. CDR3 length: 12 amino acids. The V gene's germline CDR1 is SGHRS and CDR2 YFSETQ. This CDR3 reads CASSLAVNEQFF. DNA for the CDR3: TGCGCCAGCAGCTTGGCGGTAAATGAGCAGTTCTTC.

J is TRBJ2-7 and V is TRBV27, with D perhaps matching TRBD1 or TRBD2 (5 bases each). Per the germline V gene, CDR1 is MNHEY and CDR2 is SMNVEV (reference sequence). Trimming took 4 bases from V and 4 from J, leaving 14 bases between them. The CDR3 length is 14 residues. Written as DNA, the CDR3 is TGTGCCAGCAGTTCCCACTTGAGGGGTTACGAGCAGTACTTC. Its protein is CASSSHLRGYEQYF.

The V and J genes are TRBV7-9 and TRBJ2-7; 9 positions agree with TRBD1. The CDR3 sequence is 14 residues long. CDR1 and CDR2 from the germline V gene are SEHNR and FQNEAQ (reference sequence). Trimming at V came to 4 bases and at J to 5 bases, leaving 6 bases not matched to a gene. This CDR3 is CASSSGQGTHEQYF. In DNA, the CDR3 is TGTGCCAGCAGCTCGGGACAGGGAACCCACGAGCAGTACTTC. The full variable domain, its missing parts supplied by reference TRBV7-9 and TRBJ2-7, is DTGVSQNPRHKITKRGQNVTFRCDPISEHNRLYWYRQTLGQGPEFLTYFQNEAQLEKSRLLSDRFSAERPKGSFSTLEIQRTEQGDSAMYLCASSSGQGTHEQYFGPGTRLTVT.

CDR3 bases: TGTGCCAGCAGTTACTCGGGACAGGGGGCCCACGAGCAGTACTTC. Residues: CASSYSGQGAHEQYF. V is TRBV6-5 and J is TRBJ2-5, with 12 bases matching TRBD1. The J call is uncertain, as TRBJ2-7 better fits the DNA end. Germline CDR1 MNHEY, CDR2 SVGAGI. The CDR3 is made up of 15 amino acids.

This rearrangement joins TRBV13 to TRBJ2-3, with TRBD1 matching 10 bases. Trimming took 5 bases from V and 6 from J; bases not matched to a gene: 11. Per the germline V gene, CDR1 is PRHDT and CDR2 is FYEKMQ (reference sequence). This CDR3 comprises 16 residues. CDR3 in amino acids: CASSPRDRGHRDTQYF. CDR3 nucleotide sequence: TGTGCCAGCAGCCCCAGGGACAGGGGCCACAGGGATACGCAGTATTTT.